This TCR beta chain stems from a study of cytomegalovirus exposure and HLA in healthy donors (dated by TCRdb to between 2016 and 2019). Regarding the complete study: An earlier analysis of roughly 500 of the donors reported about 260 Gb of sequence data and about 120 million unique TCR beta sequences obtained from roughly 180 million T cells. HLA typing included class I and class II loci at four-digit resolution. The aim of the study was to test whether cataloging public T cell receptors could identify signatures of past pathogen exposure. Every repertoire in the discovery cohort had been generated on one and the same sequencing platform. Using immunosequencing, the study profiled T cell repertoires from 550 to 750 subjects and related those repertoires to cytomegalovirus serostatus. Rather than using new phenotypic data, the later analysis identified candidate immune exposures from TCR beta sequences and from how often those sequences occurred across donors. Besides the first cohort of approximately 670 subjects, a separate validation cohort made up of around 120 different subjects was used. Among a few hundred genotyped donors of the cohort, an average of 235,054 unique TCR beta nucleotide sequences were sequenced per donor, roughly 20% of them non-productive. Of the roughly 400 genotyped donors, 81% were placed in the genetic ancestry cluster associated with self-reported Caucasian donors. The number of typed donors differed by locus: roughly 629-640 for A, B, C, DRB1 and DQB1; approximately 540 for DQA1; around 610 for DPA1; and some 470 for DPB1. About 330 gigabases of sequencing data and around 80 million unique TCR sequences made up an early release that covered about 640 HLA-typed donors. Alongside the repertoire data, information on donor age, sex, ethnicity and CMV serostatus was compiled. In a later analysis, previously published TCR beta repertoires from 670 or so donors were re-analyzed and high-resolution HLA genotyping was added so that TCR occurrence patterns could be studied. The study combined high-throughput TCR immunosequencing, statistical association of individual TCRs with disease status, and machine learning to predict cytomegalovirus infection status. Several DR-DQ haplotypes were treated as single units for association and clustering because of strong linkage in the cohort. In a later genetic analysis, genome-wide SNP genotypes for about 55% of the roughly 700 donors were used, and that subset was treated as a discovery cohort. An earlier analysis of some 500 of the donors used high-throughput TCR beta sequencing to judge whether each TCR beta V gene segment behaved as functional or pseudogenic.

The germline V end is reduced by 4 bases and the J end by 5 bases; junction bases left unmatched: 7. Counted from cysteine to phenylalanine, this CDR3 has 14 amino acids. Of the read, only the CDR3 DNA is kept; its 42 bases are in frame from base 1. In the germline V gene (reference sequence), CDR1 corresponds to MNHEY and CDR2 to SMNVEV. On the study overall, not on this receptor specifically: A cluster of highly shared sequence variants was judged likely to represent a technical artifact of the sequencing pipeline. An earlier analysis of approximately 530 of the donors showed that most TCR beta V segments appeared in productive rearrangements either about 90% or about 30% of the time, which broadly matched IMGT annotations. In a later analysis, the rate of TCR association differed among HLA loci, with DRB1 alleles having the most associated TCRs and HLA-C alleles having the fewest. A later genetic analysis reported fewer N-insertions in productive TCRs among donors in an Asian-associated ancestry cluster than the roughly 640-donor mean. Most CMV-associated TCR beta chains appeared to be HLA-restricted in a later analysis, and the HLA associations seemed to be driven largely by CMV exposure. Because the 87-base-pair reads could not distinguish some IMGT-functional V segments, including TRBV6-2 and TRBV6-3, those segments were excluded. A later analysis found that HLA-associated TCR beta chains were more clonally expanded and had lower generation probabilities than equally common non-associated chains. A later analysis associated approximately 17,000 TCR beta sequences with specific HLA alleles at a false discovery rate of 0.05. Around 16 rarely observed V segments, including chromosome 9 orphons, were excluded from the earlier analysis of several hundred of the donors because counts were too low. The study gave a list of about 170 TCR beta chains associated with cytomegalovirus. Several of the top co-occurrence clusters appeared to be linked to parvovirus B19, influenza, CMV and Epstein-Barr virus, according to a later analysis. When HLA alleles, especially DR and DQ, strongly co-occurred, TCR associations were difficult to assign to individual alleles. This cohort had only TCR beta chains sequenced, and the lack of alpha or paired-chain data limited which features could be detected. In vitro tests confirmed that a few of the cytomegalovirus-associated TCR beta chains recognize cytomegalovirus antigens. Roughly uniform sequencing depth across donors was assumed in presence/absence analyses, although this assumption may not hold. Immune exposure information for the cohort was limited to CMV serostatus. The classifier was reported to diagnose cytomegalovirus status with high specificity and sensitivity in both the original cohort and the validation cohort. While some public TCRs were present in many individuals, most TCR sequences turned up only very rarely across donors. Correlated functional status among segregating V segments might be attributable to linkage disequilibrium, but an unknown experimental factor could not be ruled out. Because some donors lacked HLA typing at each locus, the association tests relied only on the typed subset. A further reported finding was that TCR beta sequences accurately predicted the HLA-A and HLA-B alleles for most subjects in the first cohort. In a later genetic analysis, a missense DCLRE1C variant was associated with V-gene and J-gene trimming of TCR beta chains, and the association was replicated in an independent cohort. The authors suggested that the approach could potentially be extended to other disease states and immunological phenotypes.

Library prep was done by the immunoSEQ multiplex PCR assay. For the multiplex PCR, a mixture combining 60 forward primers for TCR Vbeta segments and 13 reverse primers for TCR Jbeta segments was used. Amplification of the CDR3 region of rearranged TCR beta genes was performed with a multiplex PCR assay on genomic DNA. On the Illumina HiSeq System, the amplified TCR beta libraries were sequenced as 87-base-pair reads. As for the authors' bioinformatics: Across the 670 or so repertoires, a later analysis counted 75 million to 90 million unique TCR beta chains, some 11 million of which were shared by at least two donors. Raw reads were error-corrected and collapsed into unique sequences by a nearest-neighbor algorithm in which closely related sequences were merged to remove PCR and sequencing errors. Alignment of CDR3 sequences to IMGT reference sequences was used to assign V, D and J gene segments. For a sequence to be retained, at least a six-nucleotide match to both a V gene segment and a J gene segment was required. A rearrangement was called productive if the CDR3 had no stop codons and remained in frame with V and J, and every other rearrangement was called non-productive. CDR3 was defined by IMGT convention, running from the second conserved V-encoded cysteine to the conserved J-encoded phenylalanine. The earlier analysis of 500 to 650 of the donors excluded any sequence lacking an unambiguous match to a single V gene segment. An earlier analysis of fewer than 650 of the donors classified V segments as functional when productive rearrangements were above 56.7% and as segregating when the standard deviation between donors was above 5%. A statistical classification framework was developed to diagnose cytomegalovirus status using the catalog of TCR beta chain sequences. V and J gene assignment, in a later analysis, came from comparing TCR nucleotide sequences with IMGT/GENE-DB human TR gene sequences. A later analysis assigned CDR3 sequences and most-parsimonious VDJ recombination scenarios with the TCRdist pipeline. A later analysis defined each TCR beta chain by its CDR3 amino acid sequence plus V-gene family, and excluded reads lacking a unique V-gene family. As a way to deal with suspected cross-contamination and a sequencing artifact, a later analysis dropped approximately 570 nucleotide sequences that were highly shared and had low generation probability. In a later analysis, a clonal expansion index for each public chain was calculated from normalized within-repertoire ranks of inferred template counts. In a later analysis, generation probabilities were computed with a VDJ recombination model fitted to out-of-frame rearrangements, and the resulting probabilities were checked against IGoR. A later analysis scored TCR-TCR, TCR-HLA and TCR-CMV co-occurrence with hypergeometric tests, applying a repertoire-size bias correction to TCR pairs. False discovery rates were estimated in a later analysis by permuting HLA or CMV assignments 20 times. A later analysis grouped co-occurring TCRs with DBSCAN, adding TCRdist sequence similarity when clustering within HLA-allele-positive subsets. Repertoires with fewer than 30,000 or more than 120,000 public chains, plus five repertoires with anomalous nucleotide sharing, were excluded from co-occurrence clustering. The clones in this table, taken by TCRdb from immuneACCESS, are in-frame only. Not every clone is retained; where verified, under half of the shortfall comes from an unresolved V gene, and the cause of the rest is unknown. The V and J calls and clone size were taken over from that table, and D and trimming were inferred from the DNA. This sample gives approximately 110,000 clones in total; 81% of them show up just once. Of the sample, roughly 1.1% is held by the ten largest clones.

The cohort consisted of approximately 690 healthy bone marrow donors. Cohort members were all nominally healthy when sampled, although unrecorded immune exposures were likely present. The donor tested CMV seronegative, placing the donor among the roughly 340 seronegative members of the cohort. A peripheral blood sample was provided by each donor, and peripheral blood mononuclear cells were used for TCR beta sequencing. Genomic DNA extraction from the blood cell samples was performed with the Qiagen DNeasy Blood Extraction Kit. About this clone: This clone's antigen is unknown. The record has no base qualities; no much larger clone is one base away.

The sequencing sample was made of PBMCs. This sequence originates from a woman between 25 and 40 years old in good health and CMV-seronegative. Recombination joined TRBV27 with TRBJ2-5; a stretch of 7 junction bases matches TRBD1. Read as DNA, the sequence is TGTGCCAGCAGTTCTAGGCCCAGGGGGGAGACCCAGTACTTC. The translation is CASSSRPRGETQYF.